This is a list of T cell receptor beta chains from one sample in a study of T cells in Graves' hyperthyroidism and ophthalmopathy. TCRdb redid the calling of the multiplex PCR reads with MiXCR, one entry per CDR3 protein. The sample consists of 490,000 or so distinct CDR3 sequences, 16% of them appearing once. The sequencing input was blood. The receptors were gathered from a woman in her twenties or thirties with Graves' ophthalmopathy. CDR3s include the opening cysteine and the closing phenylalanine or tryptophan. The D gene is left open where the match is weak. Size is stated for part of the rows, as once, few or many counts, or as a class when the clone is expanded.

D: -; size: -; J: TRBJ2-1; V: TRBV7-2; CDR3: CASSYTGMYNEQFF
D: TRBD2; size: many; J: TRBJ2-3; V: TRBV3-1; CDR3: CASSQTPAGGVDTQYF
D: -; size: many; J: TRBJ2-1; V: TRBV3-1; CDR3: CASSRNNYYNEQFF
D: TRBD1; size: few; J: TRBJ1-1; V: TRBV4-1; CDR3: CASSQVGTGEWGTEAFF
D: TRBD2; size: -; J: TRBJ2-7; V: TRBV6-2/TRBV6-3; CDR3: CASSRTSATYEQYF
D: -; size: -; J: TRBJ2-5; V: TRBV10-3; CDR3: CAISQGAGLLQETQYF
D: -; size: few; J: TRBJ2-5; V: TRBV25-1; CDR3: CASSEYKGVETQYF
D: TRBD1; size: many; J: TRBJ2-3; V: TRBV2; CDR3: CASTGTGFSDTQYF
D: -; size: few; J: TRBJ2-7; V: TRBV12-3/TRBV12-4; CDR3: CASSLLDGDEQYF
D: -; size: many; J: TRBJ2-7; V: TRBV7-2; CDR3: CASSPTLTYEQYF
D: -; size: many; J: TRBJ1-2; V: TRBV18; CDR3: CASSPTEYNYGYTF
D: -; size: many; J: TRBJ2-7; V: TRBV5-1; CDR3: CASKRMAGSYEQYF
D: -; size: -; J: TRBJ2-3; V: TRBV27; CDR3: CASTSHQGADTQYF
D: TRBD1; size: -; J: TRBJ1-4; V: TRBV28; CDR3: CASNPADRGTANEKLFF
D: TRBD2; size: -; J: TRBJ2-1; V: TRBV20-1; CDR3: CSAKLYTGTSGSSYNEQFF
D: -; size: many; J: TRBJ1-1; V: TRBV7-6; CDR3: CASSLYVNTEAFF
D: TRBD1; size: -; J: TRBJ1-3; V: TRBV7-9; CDR3: CASSLTGGWYGNTIYF
D: -; size: many; J: TRBJ1-2; V: TRBV3-1; CDR3: CASSQDTGGNYGYTF
D: -; size: few; J: TRBJ1-5; V: TRBV28; CDR3: CASSPGYSGSQPQHF
D: TRBD2; size: -; J: TRBJ2-4; V: TRBV7-2; CDR3: CASSRKTTSLSPNIQYF
D: -; size: -; J: TRBJ2-1; V: TRBV7-9; CDR3: CASSSRDLHYNEQFF
D: TRBD2; size: -; J: TRBJ2-3; V: TRBV6-2/TRBV6-3; CDR3: CASSSSGLITDTQYF
D: -; size: few; J: TRBJ2-3; V: TRBV7-3; CDR3: CASSADSSGDTQYF
D: TRBD2; size: few; J: TRBJ2-1; V: TRBV6-1; CDR3: CASSYPTTSGSSYNEQFF